Listed here are 32 T cell receptor beta chains from one sample, sequenced in a study of neoadjuvant nivolumab and ipilimumab in lung cancer. This table comes from immunoSEQ multiplex PCR, and its TCRdb copy is limited to in-frame clones, with some not included. The data show roughly 34,000 clones, 80% to 95% seen once. Sequenced material: peripheral blood, taken after neoadjuvant nivolumab, alone or with ipilimumab, at or shortly before surgery. The receptors here all came from an adult with non-small cell lung cancer.

V is TRBV9 and J is TRBJ2-3, with D perhaps assigned TRBD1 or TRBD2 (6 bases each). V was pared by 0 bases and J by 2 bases, with 13 bases between. Germline lookup yields CDR1 SGDLS and CDR2 YYNGEE. The CDR3 has 16 residues. Here the CDR3 DNA reads TGTGCCAGCAGCGTAGAGGGGGGCCGCTACACAGATACGCAGTATTTT. Residues: CASSVEGGRYTDTQYF.

CDR3 nucleotide sequence: TGTGCCACCAAGACAGGGGGAATGGGCAATCAGCCCCAGCATTTT. Its protein is CATKTGGMGNQPQHF. V is TRBV5-4 and J is TRBJ1-5, with 9 bases lining up with TRBD1. V was clipped by 9 bases and J by 2 bases; unmatched bases: 9. This CDR3 has 15 amino acids. Germline V lookup: CDR1 SGHNT, CDR2 YYREEE (reference sequence).

The chain uses TRBV18 and TRBJ2-2; 10 bases match TRBD1. J was trimmed by 7 bases and V by 7 bases; bases with no gene match: 15. This CDR3 comprises 17 residues. Germline CDR1 reads KGHSH; CDR2 reads LQKENI. The CDR3 nucleotides read TGTGCCAGCTACAACCAATTCGACAGGGGGCGAGGCGGGGAGCTGTTTTTT. Encoded protein: CASYNQFDRGRGGELFF.

The V and J genes are TRBV7-9 and TRBJ1-1, with D hard to call. The germline V and J ends were trimmed by 5 bases and 1 base, with 8 bases remaining between them. This CDR3 has 13 amino acids. The germline V gene encodes CDR1 SEHNR and CDR2 FQNEAQ (reference sequence). This CDR3 reads CASSASGNTEAFF. DNA for the CDR3: TGTGCCAGCAGCGCCTCAGGGAACACTGAAGCTTTCTTT.

The genes are TRBV6-1 and TRBJ2-7; perhaps D is TRBD1 or TRBD2 (6 bases each). Trimming removed 6 bases from V and 7 bases from J, with 22 bases in between. This CDR3 contains 15 residues. CDR1 and CDR2 (germline): MNHNS, SASEGT. The CDR3 here is CASSSLAAPRGEQYF. CDR3 bases: TGTGCCAGCAGCTCATTAGCGGCCCCGAGGGGGGAGCAGTACTTC.

The V call is TRBV7-2, the J call TRBJ1-2; D is perhaps TRBD1 (6 bases). Trimming took 2 bases from V and 3 from J, leaving 13 bases between them. The germline CDR1 and CDR2 sequences are SGHTA and FQGNSA. This CDR3 has 15 residues. The CDR3 loop is CASSLLAHRDYGYTF. The CDR3 DNA sequence: TGTGCCAGCAGCTTATTGGCCCACAGGGACTATGGCTACACCTTC.

The gene calls are TRBV5-1 and TRBJ1-1, with a tentative D call TRBD1 (5 bases). Germline CDR1 reads SGHRS; CDR2 reads YFSETQ. V lost 4 bases to trimming and J lost 2 bases, with 18 bases between them. This CDR3 region has 16 residues. The CDR3 loop reads CASSPLGARGNTEAFF. CDR3 coding DNA: TGCGCCAGCAGCCCCCTCGGGGCCAGAGGTAACACTGAAGCTTTCTTT.

The genes are TRBV9 and TRBJ2-3; 9 nucleotides match TRBD1. From germline, CDR1 is SGDLS and CDR2 YYNGEE. V was pared by 3 bases and J by 2 bases, with 7 bases of the junction left unmatched. The CDR3 has 16 amino acids. CDR3 region: CASSGGTGRATDTQYF. In DNA, the CDR3 is TGTGCCAGCAGCGGAGGGACAGGGAGAGCCACAGATACGCAGTATTTT. The full variable domain, rest sourced from reference TRBV9 and TRBJ2-3, is DSGVTQTPKHLITATGQRVTLRCSPRSGDLSVYWYQQSLDQGLQFLIQYYNGEERAKGNILERFSAQQFPDLHSELNLSSLELGDSALYFCASSGGTGRATDTQYFGPGTRLTVL.

The chain's CDR3 is CASSPRPRGGTNEKLFF. CDR3 nucleotide sequence: TGTGCCAGCTCACCTCGCCCCAGGGGCGGAACTAATGAAAAACTGTTTTTT. The V gene is TRBV18, the J gene TRBJ1-4; TRBD1 might be the D (6 bases). Deletions cut 3 bases from V and 1 base from J, with 15 bases between. This CDR3 is 17 amino acids long. Germline V lookup: CDR1 KGHSH, CDR2 LQKENI.

Only one count was recorded for this clone. The CDR3 loop is CASSKPSTETQYF. The CDR3 DNA reads TGTGCCAGCAGCAAACCTAGTACCGAGACCCAGTACTTC. The V gene is TRBV5-4, the J gene TRBJ2-5; no reliable D call. This CDR3 comprises 13 residues. V lost 4 bases and J lost 5, with 12 bases in between. Per germline, CDR1 SGHNT and CDR2 YYREEE (reference sequence). The entire variable domain, with the rest obtained from reference TRBV5-4 and TRBJ2-5, is as follows: ETGVTQSPTHLIKTRGQQVTLRCSSQSGHNTVSWYQQALGQGPQFIFQYYREEENGRGNFPPRFSGLQFPNYSSELNVNALELDDSALYLCASSKPSTETQYFGPGTRLLVL.

The gene calls are TRBV6-5 and TRBJ2-7; D not certain. Germline V gene lookup returns CDR1 MNHEY and CDR2 SVGAGI. The CDR3 loop spans 15 amino acids. Trimming took 0 bases from V and 2 from J, leaving 11 bases between them. CDR3: CASSYSFHGAYEQYF. In DNA form, the CDR3 reads TGTGCCAGCAGTTACTCGTTCCACGGAGCCTACGAGCAGTACTTC.

The CDR3 DNA reads as TGTGCCATCAGGAACGCGGGACAGGAAAACTCCTACGAGCAGTACTTC. Protein product: CAIRNAGQENSYEQYF. The V and J genes are TRBV10-3 and TRBJ2-7, with 8 positions matching TRBD1. The ends lost 6 bases at V and 0 bases at J; junction bases unmatched: 10. Germline V gene lookup returns CDR1 ENHRY and CDR2 SYGVKD. This CDR3 has 16 amino acids.

The table lists this clone with a few counts. The chain couples TRBV6-4 to TRBJ2-2, with a weak D call TRBD1 (5 bases). Looked up from germline, CDR1 is MRHNA and CDR2 is SNTAGT. Trimming cost V 9 bases and J 1 base, with 18 bases left between them. The CDR3 has 16 amino acids. The CDR3 bases are TGTGCCAGGGGGCTACCTCTATACTTGAACACCGGGGAGCTGTTTTTT. Translated: CARGLPLYLNTGELFF.

The rearrangement joins TRBV14 to TRBJ1-1, with a tentative D call TRBD1 (5 bases). The germline V gene has CDR1 SGHDN and CDR2 FVKESK. The CDR3 runs to 14 residues. The V end lost 5 bases, the J end lost 5 bases, and 15 bases lay between the germline ends. The CDR3 sequence is CASSAGLGETEAFF. CDR3 nucleotide sequence: TGTGCCAGCAGCGCGGGACTGGGCGAAACTGAAGCTTTCTTT.

The chain is built from TRBV7-2 and TRBJ2-1, with 11 bases that match TRBD2. Trimming cost V 5 bases and J 10 bases; bases outside gene matches: 10. The CDR3 covers 15 residues. The germline CDR1 and CDR2 sequences are SGHTA and FQGNSA. CDR3 coding DNA: TGTGCCAGCAGCAGCCTCCCTAGCGGGAGGAGGGAGCAGTTCTTC. Protein product: CASSSLPSGRREQFF.

The chain carries TRBV7-3 and TRBJ1-5; D uncertain. The CDR3 has 13 residues. Trimming removed 5 bases from V and 4 bases from J, with 9 bases in between. The germline V gene has CDR1 SGHTA and CDR2 FQGTGA. The CDR3 DNA reads as TGTGCCAGCAGCACAACAGTAAATCAGCCCCAGCATTTT. It codes for CASSTTVNQPQHF.

This rearrangement joins TRBV5-1 to TRBJ1-4, with 8 positions matching TRBD1. CDR1 and CDR2 (germline): SGHRS, YFSETQ. V was clipped by 4 bases and J by 6 bases; unmatched bases: 11. CDR3 length: 16 amino acids. The CDR3 DNA sequence: TGCGCCAGCAGCCCGGCATACCAGGGGGCTGATGAAAAACTGTTTTTT. Protein: CASSPAYQGADEKLFF.

V usage is TRBV7-9 and J usage is TRBJ2-2; 13 positions agree with TRBD2. The CDR3 has 19 amino acids. Germline lookup yields CDR1 SEHNR and CDR2 FQNEAQ (reference sequence). Trimming at V came to 5 bases and at J to 5 bases, leaving 14 bases not matched to a gene. The CDR3 DNA reads TGTGCCAGCAGCCTTCGCAACTGGAGACTAGCGGGAGGAACCGGGGAGCTGTTTTTT. This gives the protein CASSLRNWRLAGGTGELFF. The variable domain in full, with the rest retrieved from reference TRBV7-9 and TRBJ2-2, is DTGVSQNPRHKITKRGQNVTFRCDPISEHNRLYWYRQTLGQGPEFLTYFQNEAQLEKSRLLSDRFSAERPKGSFSTLEIQRTEQGDSAMYLCASSLRNWRLAGGTGELFFGEGSRLTVL.

The chain has TRBV7-9 and TRBJ2-1; 14 bases line up with TRBD2. The CDR3 loop spans 19 amino acids. Trimming at V came to 4 bases and at J to 1 base, leaving 9 bases not matched to a gene. CDR1 SEHNR and CDR2 FQNEAQ come from the germline V gene (reference sequence). The CDR3 bases are TGTGCCAGCAGCTCGACTAGCGGGAGGGGCCCCGGTTCCTACAATGAGCAGTTCTTC. Amino acid sequence: CASSSTSGRGPGSYNEQFF.

V usage is TRBV5-1 and J usage is TRBJ1-4, with D tentatively TRBD1 (6 bases). The CDR3 is 16 residues long. Per germline, CDR1 SGHRS and CDR2 YFSETQ. Trimming removed 0 bases from V and 7 bases from J, with 16 bases in between. CDR3 residues: CASSLERQGGGEKLFF. Here the CDR3 DNA reads TGCGCCAGCAGCTTGGAAAGGCAGGGAGGGGGTGAAAAACTGTTTTTT.

V gene TRBV5-1 combines with J gene TRBJ1-2, with TRBD1 identical over 7 bases. The germline V gene has CDR1 SGHRS and CDR2 YFSETQ. J lost 4 bases, V lost 2 bases, and 5 bases had no gene match. The CDR3 covers 14 residues. CDR3 amino acids: CASSLTGEAYGYTF. As DNA, the CDR3 is TGCGCCAGCAGCTTAACAGGGGAGGCCTATGGCTACACCTTC.

The gene calls are TRBV7-3 and TRBJ2-1; 11 bases match TRBD1. CDR1 is SGHTA and CDR2 is FQGTGA in the germline V gene. Trimming cost V 5 bases and J 2 bases; bases outside gene matches: 5. This CDR3 is 16 amino acids long. The CDR3 nucleotides read TGTGCCAGCAGCCCTGGGGGACAGGGGGCCTACAATGAGCAGTTCTTC. Translated, it gives CASSPGGQGAYNEQFF.

The J gene is TRBJ2-7, the V gene TRBV5-1; 8 nucleotides match TRBD2. V trimming: 4 bases; J trimming: 2 bases; junction bases outside the gene matches: 26. The CDR3 has 21 amino acids. CDR1 and CDR2 (germline): SGHRS, YFSETQ. The CDR3 DNA follows: TGCGCCAGCAGCCCCGGGACATCTATCGGACTAGCCAGAGGAAAAACCTACGAGCAGTACTTC. Translation: CASSPGTSIGLARGKTYEQYF.

The chain is built from TRBV7-9 and TRBJ1-2; D is ambiguous. The V and J ends lost 3 bases and 8 bases respectively, with 16 bases between them. Germline-derived CDR1 and CDR2 are SEHNR and FQNEAQ (reference sequence). CDR3 length: 14 amino acids. The CDR3 is CASSLVSGFRGYTF. CDR3 coding DNA: TGTGCCAGCAGCTTGGTATCGGGGTTCAGGGGCTACACCTTC.

In DNA, the CDR3 is TGTGCCAGCAGTCCGGGACTAGCGGCGCGCGAGCAGTACTTC. It codes for CASSPGLAAREQYF. The chain is built from TRBV6-6 and TRBJ2-7, with 11 bases aligning to TRBD2. Trimming removed 5 bases from V and 6 bases from J; junction bases left unmatched: 6. CDR3 length equals 14 residues. Germline V gives CDR1 MNHNY, CDR2 SVGAGI (reference sequence).

V is TRBV4-1 and J is TRBJ1-2, with unresolved D. Germline-derived CDR1 and CDR2 are MGHRA and YSYEKL. V lost 0 bases, J lost 6 bases, and 14 bases lay in between. CDR3 length: 15 amino acids. The CDR3 sequence: CASSQDRRGLNGYTF. CDR3 DNA: TGCGCCAGCAGCCAAGATAGACGGGGTCTTAATGGCTACACCTTC.

This chain connects TRBV7-9 to TRBJ1-2; D might be TRBD1 (6 bases). The CDR3 runs 19 residues. The germline V and J ends were trimmed by 2 bases and 5 bases, with 27 bases remaining between them. Germline V gives CDR1 SEHNR, CDR2 FQNEAQ (reference sequence). This chain's CDR3 is CASSLSGKAGAAIGYGYTF. As DNA, the CDR3 is TGTGCCAGCAGCTTAAGTGGAAAGGCAGGGGCGGCTATAGGTTATGGCTACACCTTC.

Details on this clone: The sample holds other DNA sequences that translate to the same CDR3. V and J are TRBV7-6 and TRBJ2-5; 8 bases map to TRBD1. The CDR3 spans 16 residues. Germline CDR1 reads SGHVS; CDR2 reads FNYEAQ. J gave up 2 bases and V 4 bases, and 9 bases lay outside the gene matches. The CDR3 DNA reads as TGTGCCAGCAGCTCAGGACAGGGTAGGGGGCAAGAGACCCAGTACTTC. Translation: CASSSGQGRGQETQYF.

The DNA of the CDR3 is TGTGCCAGCAGCCAAGACAGATACAACACTGAAGCTTTCTTT. Translated: CASSQDRYNTEAFF. V usage is TRBV7-8 and J usage is TRBJ1-1; D may be TRBD1 (5 bases). Per the germline V gene, CDR1 is SGHVS and CDR2 is FQNEAQ. Trimming took off 5 bases at V and 2 bases at J, with 12 bases between the two ends. This CDR3 contains 14 residues.

This clone is a singleton in its sample. V usage is TRBV6-5 and J usage is TRBJ1-3, with TRBD1 matching over 8 bases. The CDR3 extends over 15 amino acids. V was clipped by 9 bases and J by 4 bases; unmatched bases: 11. From germline, CDR1 is MNHEY and CDR2 SVGAGI. The CDR3: CASGLTGESGNTIYF. CDR3 bases: TGTGCCAGTGGCCTGACAGGGGAGAGCGGAAACACCATATATTTT.

The V call is TRBV10-3, the J call TRBJ1-1, with 10 bases identical to TRBD1. Germline V gene lookup returns CDR1 ENHRY and CDR2 SYGVKD. With V trimmed by 5 bases and J by 4 bases, 7 bases remained unmatched. The CDR3 length is 15 residues. The CDR3 DNA follows: TGTGCCATCAGTAACCGACAGGGGGCCCGCACTGAAGCTTTCTTT. This gives the protein CAISNRQGARTEAFF.

The V call is TRBV6-6, the J call TRBJ2-7, with TRBD2 identical over 8 bases. Trimming took 6 bases from V and 5 from J; bases not matched to a gene: 9. The CDR3 runs to 14 residues. CDR1 and CDR2 from the germline V gene are MNHNY and SVGAGI (reference sequence). The CDR3 region has the DNA TGTGCCAGCAGCTCGACGGGAGGGAGAAACGAGCAGTACTTC. Protein sequence: CASSSTGGRNEQYF.